These 18 T cell receptor beta chains were sequenced from one sample in a study of cytotoxic CD8 clonotypes in ibrutinib-treated CLL. Repertoires were generated with immunoSEQ multiplex PCR, while TCRdb's copy carries only in-frame clones and drops some. The top ten hold approximately 30% of the sample, which has roughly 97,000 clones, approximately 78% seen once. The starting material was PBMCs, obtained after 12 months of ibrutinib treatment. The source of these receptors is a human donor with chronic lymphocytic leukemia.

The V and J genes are TRBV12-5 and TRBJ2-2; possible D gene TRBD2, 6 bases. Trimming took off 7 bases at V and 5 bases at J, with 20 bases between the two ends. The CDR3 spans 16 residues. The germline V gene encodes CDR1 LGHNT and CDR2 FRNRAP. In DNA form, the CDR3 reads TGTGCTAGTGTGGATTACACGGGGGAGTGGACCGGGGAGCTGTTTTTT. Protein product: CASVDYTGEWTGELFF.

This chain links TRBV7-3 with TRBJ2-3, with 7 bases lining up with TRBD1. This CDR3 is built from 15 residues. Germline V CDR1 and CDR2: SGHTA, FQGTGA. The junction had 7 bases not matched to a gene; V was cut back by 5 bases and J by 2 bases. The DNA for the CDR3 is TGTGCCAGCAGCCAGACAGGGATGGACACAGATACGCAGTATTTT. It yields the protein CASSQTGMDTDTQYF.

This chain uses TRBV28 with TRBJ1-5; TRBD1 matches at 8 bases. Germline CDR1 and CDR2: MDHEN and SYDVKM. The V and J ends lost 5 bases and 3 bases, in that order; junction bases with no gene match: 6. The CDR3 extends over 15 amino acids. CDR3 DNA sequence: TGTGCCAGCAGTAAGACAGGGGTTTCCAATCAGCCCCAGCATTTT. Translated: CASSKTGVSNQPQHF.

The chain couples TRBV6-4 to TRBJ2-7, with D uncertain. Germline V gene sequence: CDR1 MRHNA, CDR2 SNTAGT. CDR3 length: 14 residues. The V gene lost 6 bases and the J gene lost 0 bases, with 12 bases spanning the gap. The CDR3 DNA reads TGTGCCAGCAGCCCGGCGGCTAGCTCCTACGAGCAGTACTTC. Protein: CASSPAASSYEQYF.

This chain connects TRBV5-1 to TRBJ1-4, with 11 nucleotides matching TRBD1. The germline V gene has CDR1 SGHRS and CDR2 YFSETQ. This CDR3 spans 18 amino acids. Trimming removed 4 bases from V and 6 bases from J; junction bases left unmatched: 14. CDR3 bases: TGCGCCAGCAGCACTGGACAGGGGGCTGGTGACGGTTATGAAAAACTGTTTTTT. Protein product: CASSTGQGAGDGYEKLFF.

The rearrangement uses TRBV30 and TRBJ2-7, with TRBD1 identical over 7 bases. The CDR3 totals 12 residues. CDR1 is GTSNPN, CDR2 SVGIG, per germline (reference sequence). The DNA of the CDR3 is TGTGCTTCGGACAGGCCAAATTACGAGCAGTACTTC. Translated: CASDRPNYEQYF.

The chain recombines TRBV27 with TRBJ1-1; 7 bases line up with TRBD1. Germline assignment: CDR1 MNHEY and CDR2 SMNVEV (reference sequence). Germline trimming cut 5 bases from V and 5 bases from J; bases unmatched to any gene: 11. CDR3 size: 15 residues. For the CDR3, the DNA is TGTGCCAGCAGTGCGACAGGGAGGTGGCGTACTGAAGCTTTCTTT. This encodes CASSATGRWRTEAFF.

J is TRBJ1-6 and V is TRBV19; tentatively, D is TRBD1 (6 bases). Germline CDR1 reads LNHDA; CDR2 reads SQIVND (reference sequence). The CDR3 sequence is 16 residues long. Between the trimmed V and J ends, which lost 3 bases and 2 bases, there was a span of 11 bases. The CDR3 region has the DNA TGTGCCAGTAGTATCGGCGGGGGGCCCTATAATTCACCCCTCCACTTT. Translating it yields CASSIGGGPYNSPLHF.

This clone came up a few times. The chain links TRBV19 to TRBJ1-6, with D possibly being TRBD1 (5 bases). Trimming took 7 bases from V and 7 from J, leaving 17 bases between them. Germline-derived CDR1 and CDR2 are LNHDA and SQIVND (reference sequence). The CDR3 extends over 15 amino acids. The DNA of the CDR3 is TGTGCCAGTACCCCAGGAGGGGCCCTAAATTCACCCCTCCACTTT. Amino acids: CASTPGGALNSPLHF.

V is TRBV9 and J is TRBJ2-3; 11 bases agree with TRBD1. The CDR3 totals 16 residues. V dropped 4 bases and J dropped 4; count of bases not matched to a gene: 8. Germline V CDR1 and CDR2: SGDLS, YYNGEE. The CDR3 loop is CASSLTGQGGSDTQYF. DNA for the CDR3: TGTGCCAGCAGCCTTACGGGACAGGGGGGTTCAGATACGCAGTATTTT. The full variable domain, in which reference TRBV9 and TRBJ2-3 provide the parts outside the CDR3, is DSGVTQTPKHLITATGQRVTLRCSPRSGDLSVYWYQQSLDQGLQFLIQYYNGEERAKGNILERFSAQQFPDLHSELNLSSLELGDSALYFCASSLTGQGGSDTQYFGPGTRLTVL.

The chain links TRBV28 to TRBJ2-1; 7 bases match TRBD2. This CDR3 region has 13 residues. Germline V gene sequence: CDR1 MDHEN, CDR2 SYDVKM. The junction had 2 bases not matched to a gene; V was cut back by 1 base and J by 8 bases. CDR3 in amino acids: CASSLSSGDEQFF. The CDR3 DNA reads TGTGCCAGCAGTTTATCTAGCGGCGATGAGCAGTTCTTC.

The chain is built from TRBV6-6 and TRBJ2-7; 11 bases match TRBD1. The germline CDR1 and CDR2 sequences are MNHNY and SVGAGI (reference sequence). V gave up 6 bases and J gave up 2 bases; unmatched junction bases: 3. This CDR3 has 14 residues. CDR3 coding DNA: TGTGCCAGCAGCCGGGGACAGGGGGCCTACGAGCAGTACTTC. The encoded protein is CASSRGQGAYEQYF.

J is TRBJ2-3 and V is TRBV11-1; tentative D call: TRBD2 (6 bases). Per germline, CDR1 SGHAT and CDR2 FQDESV (reference sequence). The V end was cut by 1 base, the J end by 1 base, with 15 bases between. The CDR3 loop spans 17 amino acids. For the CDR3, the DNA is TGTGCCAGCAGCTTAGGATCAGCGGGCGCTGGCACAGATACGCAGTATTTT. Its protein product is CASSLGSAGAGTDTQYF.

In its sample, this clone was seen a few times. V gene TRBV25-1 combines with J gene TRBJ2-7, with unresolved D. The V end lost 1 base, the J end lost 2 bases, and 9 bases lay between the germline ends. The CDR3 spans 14 residues. Germline CDR1 MGHDK, CDR2 SYGVNS. CDR3 residues: CASSEFGRTYEQYF. The CDR3 bases are TGTGCCAGCAGTGAATTCGGGCGGACCTACGAGCAGTACTTC.

The genes are TRBV27 and TRBJ2-3, with 11 bases that match TRBD1. Germline V gene data show CDR1 as MNHEY and CDR2 as SMNVEV (reference sequence). V lost 5 bases, J lost 5 bases, and 3 bases stayed unmatched. This CDR3 comprises 14 residues. This chain's CDR3 is CASSGTGGLDTQYF. The DNA of the CDR3 is TGTGCCAGCAGTGGGACAGGGGGTTTAGATACGCAGTATTTT.

The chain recombines TRBV5-1 with TRBJ1-2; D gene ambiguous. Per the germline V gene, CDR1 is SGHRS and CDR2 is YFSETQ. This CDR3 has 14 amino acids. The V and J ends lost 0 bases and 8 bases respectively, with 14 bases between them. DNA of the CDR3: TGCGCCAGCAGCTTGGCCGAGGGAGAAGGAGGCTACACCTTC. Translated: CASSLAEGEGGYTF.

This chain links TRBV30 with TRBJ2-2; D may be TRBD1 (6 bases). The germline CDR1 and CDR2 sequences are GTSNPN and SVGIG (reference sequence). The CDR3 length is 14 residues. V was cut by 3 bases and J by 8 bases, with 16 bases left in between. The CDR3 DNA is TGTGCCTGGAGCCAGGGGATATTCGGGGGGGAGCTGTTTTTT. Translating gives CAWSQGIFGGELFF.

The chain carries TRBV7-9 and TRBJ1-2; 7 nucleotides agree with TRBD1. This CDR3 is 14 amino acids long. Germline V gene data show CDR1 as SEHNR and CDR2 as FQNEAQ (reference sequence). Germline trimming cut 5 bases from V and 3 bases from J; bases unmatched to any gene: 6. CDR3: CASSPRTGHYGYTF. The CDR3 DNA is TGTGCCAGCAGCCCTCGGACAGGACACTATGGCTACACCTTC.